The clone carrying this TCR beta chain has more than one count but fewer than ten. No antigen is known for it. Germline CDR1 and CDR2: SGHNT and YYREEE (reference sequence). The CDR3 covers 15 residues. J was trimmed by 3 bases and V by 4 bases; bases with no gene match: 8. The sample belongs to a study of blood T cells in healthy people across ages. The study, taken as a whole, reports: Naive T cell percentage by flow cytometry tracked strongly with beta diversity.

Alongside a J-beta primer mix, a sample-barcoded 5' primer served in a second PCR lasting roughly 7 to 12 cycles. MiXCR was run by TCRdb on the 5' RACE reads, yielding one entry per CDR3 protein. The repertoire holds over a million distinct CDR3 sequences, with under 30% as singletons. The data were also submitted as part of a second study, on T cells of mothers and their children. From that second work: A few healthy Caucasian mothers gave samples, and so did their six children.

This rearrangement joins TRBV5-4 to TRBJ2-7; 9 bases fit TRBD2. Sample: blood. The receptor was isolated from a girl aged 2 to 9 in good health. The CDR3: CASSIKSGGNYEQYF. The CDR3 DNA sequence: TGTGCCAGCAGCATAAAGAGCGGGGGGAACTACGAGCAGTACTTC.